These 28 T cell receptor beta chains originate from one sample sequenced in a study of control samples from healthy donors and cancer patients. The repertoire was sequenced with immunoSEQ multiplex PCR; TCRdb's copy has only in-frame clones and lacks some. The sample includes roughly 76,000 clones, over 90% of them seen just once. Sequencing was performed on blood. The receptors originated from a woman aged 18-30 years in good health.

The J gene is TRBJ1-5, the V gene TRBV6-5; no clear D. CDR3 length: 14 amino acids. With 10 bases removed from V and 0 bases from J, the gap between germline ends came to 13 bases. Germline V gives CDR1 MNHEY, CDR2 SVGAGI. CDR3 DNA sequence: TGTGCCACCAAGCCGGATTATAGCAATCAGCCCCAGCATTTT. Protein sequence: CATKPDYSNQPQHF.

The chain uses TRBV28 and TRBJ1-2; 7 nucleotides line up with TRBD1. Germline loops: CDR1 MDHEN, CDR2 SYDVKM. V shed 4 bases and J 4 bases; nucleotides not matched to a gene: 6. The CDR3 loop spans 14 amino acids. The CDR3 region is CASSSKTGIYGYTF. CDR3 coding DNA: TGTGCCAGCAGTTCAAAGACAGGGATCTATGGCTACACCTTC.

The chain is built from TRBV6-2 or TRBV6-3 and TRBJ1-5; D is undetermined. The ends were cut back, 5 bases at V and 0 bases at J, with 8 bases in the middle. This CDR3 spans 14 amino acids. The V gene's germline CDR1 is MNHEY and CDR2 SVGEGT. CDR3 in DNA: TGTGCCAGCAGTCCGCAAAATAGCAATCAGCCCCAGCATTTT. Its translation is CASSPQNSNQPQHF.

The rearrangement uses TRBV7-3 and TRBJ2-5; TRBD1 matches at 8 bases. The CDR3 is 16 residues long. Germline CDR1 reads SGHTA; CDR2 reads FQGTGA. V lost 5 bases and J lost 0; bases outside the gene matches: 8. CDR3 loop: CASSGGRDRHQETQYF. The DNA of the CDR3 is TGTGCCAGCAGCGGAGGCCGGGACAGGCACCAAGAGACCCAGTACTTC.

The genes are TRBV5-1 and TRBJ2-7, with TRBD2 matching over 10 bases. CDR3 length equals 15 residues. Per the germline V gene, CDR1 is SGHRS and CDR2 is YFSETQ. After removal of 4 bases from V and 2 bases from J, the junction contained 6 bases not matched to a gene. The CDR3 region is CASSAGLAVTYEQYF. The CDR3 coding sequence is TGCGCCAGCAGCGCCGGACTAGCGGTTACCTACGAGCAGTACTTC.

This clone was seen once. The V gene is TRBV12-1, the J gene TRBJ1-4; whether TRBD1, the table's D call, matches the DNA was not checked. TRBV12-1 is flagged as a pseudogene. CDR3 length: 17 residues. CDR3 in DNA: TGTGCCAGCAGCTGCCCTCCCAGGGGGCGCGATAATGAAAAACTGTTTTTT. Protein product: CASSCPPRGRDNEKLFF.

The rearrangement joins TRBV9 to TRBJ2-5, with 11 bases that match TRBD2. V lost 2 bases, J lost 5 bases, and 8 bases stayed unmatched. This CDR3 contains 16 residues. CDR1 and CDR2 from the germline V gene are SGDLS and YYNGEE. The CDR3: CASSVGTSGGGETQYF. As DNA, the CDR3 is TGTGCCAGCAGCGTCGGGACTAGCGGAGGCGGGGAGACCCAGTACTTC.

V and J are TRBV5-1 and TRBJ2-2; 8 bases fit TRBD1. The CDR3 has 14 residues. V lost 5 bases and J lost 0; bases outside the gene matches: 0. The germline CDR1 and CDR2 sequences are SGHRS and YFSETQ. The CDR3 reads CASRQGANTGELFF. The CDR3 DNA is TGCGCCAGCAGACAGGGGGCGAACACCGGGGAGCTGTTTTTT.

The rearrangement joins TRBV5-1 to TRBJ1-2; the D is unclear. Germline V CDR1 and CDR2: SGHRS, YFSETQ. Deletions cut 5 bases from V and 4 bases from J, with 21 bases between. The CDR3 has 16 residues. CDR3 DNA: TGCGCCAGCAGGGGAGTCCGGCAGGAAACCGTCTATGGCTACACCTTC. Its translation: CASRGVRQETVYGYTF. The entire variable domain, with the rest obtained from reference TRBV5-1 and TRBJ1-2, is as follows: KAGVTQTPRYLIKTRGQQVTLSCSPISGHRSVSWYQQTPGQGLQFLFEYFSETQRNKGNFPGRFSGRQFSNSRSEMNVSTLELGDSALYLCASRGVRQETVYGYTFGSGTRLTVV.

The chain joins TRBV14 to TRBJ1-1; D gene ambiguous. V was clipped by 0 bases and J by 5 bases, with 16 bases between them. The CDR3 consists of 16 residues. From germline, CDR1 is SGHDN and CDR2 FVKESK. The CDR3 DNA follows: TGTGCCAGCAGCCAAGATCCTTCGCGTGGGAAGACTGAAGCTTTCTTT. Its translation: CASSQDPSRGKTEAFF.

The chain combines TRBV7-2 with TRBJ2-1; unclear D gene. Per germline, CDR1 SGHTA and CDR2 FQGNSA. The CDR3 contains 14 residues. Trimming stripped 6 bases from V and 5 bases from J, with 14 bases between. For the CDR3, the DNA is TGTGCCAGCAGGATGGGGTTGGGGAACAATGAGCAGTTCTTC. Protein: CASRMGLGNNEQFF. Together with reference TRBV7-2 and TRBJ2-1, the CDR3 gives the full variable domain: GAGVSQSPSNKVTEKGKDVELRCDPISGHTALYWYRQSLGQGLEFLIYFQGNSAPDKSGLPSDRFSAERTGGSVSTLTIQRTQQEDSAVYLCASRMGLGNNEQFFGPGTRLTVL.

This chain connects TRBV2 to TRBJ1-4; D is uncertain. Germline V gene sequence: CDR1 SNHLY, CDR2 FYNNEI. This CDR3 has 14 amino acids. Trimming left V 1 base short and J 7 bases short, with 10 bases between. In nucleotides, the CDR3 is TGTGCCAGCAGTGAAGGGACCTGGGGTGAAAAACTGTTTTTT. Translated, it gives CASSEGTWGEKLFF.

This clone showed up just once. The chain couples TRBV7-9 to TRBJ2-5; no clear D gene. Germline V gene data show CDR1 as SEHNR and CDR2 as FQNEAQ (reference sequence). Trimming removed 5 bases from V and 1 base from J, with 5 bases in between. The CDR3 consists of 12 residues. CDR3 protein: CASSPTQETQYF. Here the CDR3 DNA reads TGTGCCAGCAGCCCTACCCAAGAGACCCAGTACTTC.

For the CDR3, the DNA is TGTGCCAGTAGCGGGCGGCTGGAGACCCAGTACTTC. The encoded protein is CASSGRLETQYF. This chain uses TRBV19 with TRBJ2-5; D gene uncertain. Germline V gene data show CDR1 as LNHDA and CDR2 as SQIVND (reference sequence). The CDR3 consists of 12 residues. Trimming shortened V by 6 bases and J by 5 bases, and 10 bases separated the two germline ends.

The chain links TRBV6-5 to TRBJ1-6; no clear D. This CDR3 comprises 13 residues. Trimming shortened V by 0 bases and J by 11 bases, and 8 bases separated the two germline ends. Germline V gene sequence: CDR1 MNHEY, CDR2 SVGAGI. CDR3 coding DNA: TGTGCCAGCAGTTACTCCCCCATGGCACCCCTCCACTTT. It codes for CASSYSPMAPLHF.

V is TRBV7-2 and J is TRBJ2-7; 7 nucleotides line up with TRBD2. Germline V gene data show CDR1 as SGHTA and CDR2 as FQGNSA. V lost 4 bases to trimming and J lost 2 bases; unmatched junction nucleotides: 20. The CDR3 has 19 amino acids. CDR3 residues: CASSSPGLMGGSFTYEQYF. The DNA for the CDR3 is TGTGCCAGCAGCTCCCCGGGGTTGATGGGAGGGTCTTTTACCTACGAGCAGTACTTC.

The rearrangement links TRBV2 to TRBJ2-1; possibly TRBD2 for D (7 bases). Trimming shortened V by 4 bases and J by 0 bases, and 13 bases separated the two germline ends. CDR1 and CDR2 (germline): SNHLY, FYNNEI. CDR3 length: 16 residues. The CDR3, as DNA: TGTGCCAGCAGTGGAGAGGCGGGGGCCTCCTACAATGAGCAGTTCTTC. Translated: CASSGEAGASYNEQFF.

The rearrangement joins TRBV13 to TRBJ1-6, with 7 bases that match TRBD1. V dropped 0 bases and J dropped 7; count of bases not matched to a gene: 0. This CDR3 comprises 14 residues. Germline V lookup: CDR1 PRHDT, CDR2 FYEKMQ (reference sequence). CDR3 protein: CASSLGQGNSPLHF. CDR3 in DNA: TGTGCCAGCAGCTTAGGACAGGGGAATTCACCCCTCCACTTT.

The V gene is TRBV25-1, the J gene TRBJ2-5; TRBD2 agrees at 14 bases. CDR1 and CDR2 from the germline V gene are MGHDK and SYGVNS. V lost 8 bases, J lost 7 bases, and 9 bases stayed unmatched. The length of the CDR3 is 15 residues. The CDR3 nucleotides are TGTGCCAGCGCGGGACTAGCGGGAGTGGGGCGGACCCAGTACTTC. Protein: CASAGLAGVGRTQYF.

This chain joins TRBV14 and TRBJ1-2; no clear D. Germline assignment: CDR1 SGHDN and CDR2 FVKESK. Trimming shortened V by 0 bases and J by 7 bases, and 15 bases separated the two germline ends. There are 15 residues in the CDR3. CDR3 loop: CASSQDGRFGAGYTF. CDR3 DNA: TGTGCCAGCAGCCAAGACGGGAGGTTCGGCGCTGGCTACACCTTC.

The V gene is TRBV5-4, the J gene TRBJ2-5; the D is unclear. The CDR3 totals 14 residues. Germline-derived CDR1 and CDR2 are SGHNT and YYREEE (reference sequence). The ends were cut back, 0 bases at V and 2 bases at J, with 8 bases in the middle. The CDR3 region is CASSLEIEQETQYF. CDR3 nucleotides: TGTGCCAGCAGCTTGGAAATAGAACAAGAGACCCAGTACTTC.

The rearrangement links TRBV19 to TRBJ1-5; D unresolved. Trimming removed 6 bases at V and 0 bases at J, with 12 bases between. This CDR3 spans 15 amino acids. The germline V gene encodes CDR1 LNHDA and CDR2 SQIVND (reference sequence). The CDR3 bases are TGTGCCAGTAGAGTAGAACACCATAGCAATCAGCCCCAGCATTTT. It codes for CASRVEHHSNQPQHF.

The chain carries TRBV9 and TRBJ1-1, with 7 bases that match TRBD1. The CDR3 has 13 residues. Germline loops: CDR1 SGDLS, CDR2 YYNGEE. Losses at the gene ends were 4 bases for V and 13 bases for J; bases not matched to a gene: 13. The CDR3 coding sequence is TGTGCCAGCAGCTTCGGACAGGCCGCTGTGGTTTTCTTT. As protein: CASSFGQAAVVFF. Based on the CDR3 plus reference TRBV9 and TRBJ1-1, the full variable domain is DSGVTQTPKHLITATGQRVTLRCSPRSGDLSVYWYQQSLDQGLQFLIQYYNGEERAKGNILERFSAQQFPDLHSELNLSSLELGDSALYFCASSFGQAAVVFFGQGTRLTVV.

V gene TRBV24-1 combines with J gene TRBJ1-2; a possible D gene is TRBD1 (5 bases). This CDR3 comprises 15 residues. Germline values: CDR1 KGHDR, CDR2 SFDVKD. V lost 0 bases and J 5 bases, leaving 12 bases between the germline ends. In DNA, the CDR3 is TGTGCCACCAGTGATTTGCAAGCAGGGTGGTATGGCTACACCTTC. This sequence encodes CATSDLQAGWYGYTF.

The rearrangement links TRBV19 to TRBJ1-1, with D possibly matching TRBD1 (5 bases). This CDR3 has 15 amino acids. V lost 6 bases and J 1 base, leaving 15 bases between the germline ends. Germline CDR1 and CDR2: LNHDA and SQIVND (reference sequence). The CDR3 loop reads CASRLGGIANTEAFF. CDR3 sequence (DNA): TGTGCCAGTAGACTGGGGGGAATCGCGAACACTGAAGCTTTCTTT.

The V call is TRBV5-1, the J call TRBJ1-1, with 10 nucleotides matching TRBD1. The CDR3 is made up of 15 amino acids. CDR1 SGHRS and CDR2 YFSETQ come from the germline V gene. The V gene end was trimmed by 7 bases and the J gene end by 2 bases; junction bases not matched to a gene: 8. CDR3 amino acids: CASLPGQGYNTEAFF. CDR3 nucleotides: TGCGCCAGCCTCCCGGGACAGGGGTATAACACTGAAGCTTTCTTT. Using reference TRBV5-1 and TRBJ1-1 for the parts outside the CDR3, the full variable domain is KAGVTQTPRYLIKTRGQQVTLSCSPISGHRSVSWYQQTPGQGLQFLFEYFSETQRNKGNFPGRFSGRQFSNSRSEMNVSTLELGDSALYLCASLPGQGYNTEAFFGQGTRLTVV.

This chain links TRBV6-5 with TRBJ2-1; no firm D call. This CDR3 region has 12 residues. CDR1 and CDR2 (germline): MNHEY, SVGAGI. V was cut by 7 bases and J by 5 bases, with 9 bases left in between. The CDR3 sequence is CASTSYHNEQFF. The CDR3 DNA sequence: TGTGCCAGCACCAGCTATCACAATGAGCAGTTCTTC.

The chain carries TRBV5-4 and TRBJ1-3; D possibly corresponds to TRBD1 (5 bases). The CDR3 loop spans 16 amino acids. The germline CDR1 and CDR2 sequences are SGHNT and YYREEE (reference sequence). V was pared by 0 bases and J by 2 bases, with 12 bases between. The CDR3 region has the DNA TGTGCCAGCAGCTTGGGAGGGGTTATCACTGGAAACACCATATATTTT. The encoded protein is CASSLGGVITGNTIYF.